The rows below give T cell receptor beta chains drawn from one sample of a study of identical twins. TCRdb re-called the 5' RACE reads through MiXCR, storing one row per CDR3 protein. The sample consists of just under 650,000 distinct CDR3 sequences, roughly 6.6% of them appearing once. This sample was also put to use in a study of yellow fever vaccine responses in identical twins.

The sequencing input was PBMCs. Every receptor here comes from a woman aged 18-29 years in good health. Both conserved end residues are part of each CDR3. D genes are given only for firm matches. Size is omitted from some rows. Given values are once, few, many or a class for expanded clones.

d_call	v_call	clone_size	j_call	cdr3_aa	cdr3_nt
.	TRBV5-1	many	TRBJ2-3	CASSAEGDTQYF	TGCGCCAGCAGCGCCGAAGGGGATACGCAGTATTTT
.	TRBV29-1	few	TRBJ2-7	CSVVGGDPTYEQYF	TGCAGCGTTGTTGGAGGGGACCCCACCTACGAGCAGTACTTC
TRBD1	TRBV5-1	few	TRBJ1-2	CASSLEEGARYGYTF	TGCGCCAGCAGCTTGGAAGAGGGGGCGCGGTATGGCTACACCTTC
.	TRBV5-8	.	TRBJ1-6	CASSLSAGVNSPLHF	TGTGCCAGCAGCTTGTCGGCAGGGGTCAATTCACCCCTCCACTTT
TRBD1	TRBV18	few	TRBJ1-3	CASSPVNRGSSGNTIYF	TGTGCCAGCTCACCGGTTAACAGGGGGAGCTCTGGAAACACCATATATTTT
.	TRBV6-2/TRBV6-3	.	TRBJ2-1	CASSYSRGSSYNEQFF	TGTGCCAGCAGTTACTCGAGGGGGAGCTCCTACAATGAGCAGTTCTTC
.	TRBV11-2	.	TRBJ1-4	CASSLWGGPNEKLFF	TGTGCCAGCAGCCTCTGGGGCGGCCCTAATGAAAAACTGTTTTTT
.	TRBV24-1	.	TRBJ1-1	CATSGLENTEAFF	TGTGCCACCTCGGGACTGGAGAACACTGAAGCTTTCTTT
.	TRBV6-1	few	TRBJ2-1	CASSESGGAYNEQFF	TGTGCCAGCAGTGAATCTGGCGGGGCATACAATGAGCAGTTCTTC
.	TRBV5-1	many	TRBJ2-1	CASSLAGPRLNEQFF	TGCGCCAGCAGCTTGGCCGGGCCTAGGCTTAATGAGCAGTTCTTC
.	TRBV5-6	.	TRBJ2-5	CASSPVTGGIAETQYF	TGTGCCAGCAGCCCCGTTACCGGGGGAATCGCGGAGACCCAGTACTTC
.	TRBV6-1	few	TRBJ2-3	CASSESRESTDTQYF	TGTGCCAGCAGTGAATCCCGCGAGAGCACAGATACGCAGTATTTT
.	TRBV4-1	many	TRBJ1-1	CASSQSPGSVTEAFF	TGCGCCAGCAGCCAATCTCCAGGGAGTGTCACTGAAGCTTTCTTT
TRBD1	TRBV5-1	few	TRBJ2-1	CASSWGQGLHNEQFF	TGCGCCAGCAGCTGGGGACAGGGGTTGCACAATGAGCAGTTCTTC
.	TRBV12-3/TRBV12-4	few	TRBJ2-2	CASSPNTIAGELFF	TGTGCCAGCAGTCCTAACACGATCGCCGGGGAGCTGTTTTTT
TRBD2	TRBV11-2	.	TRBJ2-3	CASSLLAGGFTDTQYF	TGTGCCAGCAGCTTACTAGCGGGGGGGTTCACAGATACGCAGTATTTT
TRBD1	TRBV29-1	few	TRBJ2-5	CSVEDGKGTDIQETQYF	TGCAGCGTTGAAGATGGGAAGGGGACAGACATCCAAGAGACCCAGTACTTC
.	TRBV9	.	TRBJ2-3	CASSGGGVLADTQYF	TGTGCCAGCAGCGGAGGCGGGGTTCTTGCAGATACGCAGTATTTT
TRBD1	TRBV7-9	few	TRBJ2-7	CASERDSAYEQYF	TGTGCCAGCGAACGGGACAGTGCCTACGAGCAGTACTTC
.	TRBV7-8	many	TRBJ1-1	CASSLSFLGTGTEAFF	TGTGCCAGCAGCTTATCGTTCTTGGGGACCGGCACTGAAGCTTTCTTT
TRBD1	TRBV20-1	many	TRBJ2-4	CSASFRGAKNIQYF	TGCAGTGCTAGCTTCAGGGGGGCCAAAAACATTCAGTACTTC
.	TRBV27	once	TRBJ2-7	CASSLSGGLYEQYF	TGTGCCAGCAGTTTATCCGGGGGGCTTTACGAGCAGTACTTC
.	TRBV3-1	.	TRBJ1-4	CASSQAGQDNEKLFF	TGTGCCAGCAGCCAAGCGGGCCAGGATAATGAAAAACTGTTTTTT
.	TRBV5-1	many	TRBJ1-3	CASSLADSRRDTIYF	TGCGCCAGCAGCTTGGCAGACAGTCGAAGGGACACCATATATTTT
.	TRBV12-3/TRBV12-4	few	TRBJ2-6	CASSFGELGDGVLTF	TGTGCCAGCAGTTTTGGGGAACTCGGGGACGGCGTCCTGACTTTC
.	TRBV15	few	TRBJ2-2	CATSRDYNTGELFF	TGTGCCACCAGCAGAGATTACAACACCGGGGAGCTGTTTTTT
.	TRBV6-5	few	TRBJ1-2	CASSSSRDKAYGYTF	TGTGCCAGCAGTTCCAGCCGGGACAAAGCCTATGGCTACACCTTC
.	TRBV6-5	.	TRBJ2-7	CASSSGMGQFYEQYF	TGTGCCAGCAGTTCCGGGATGGGACAATTCTACGAGCAGTACTTC
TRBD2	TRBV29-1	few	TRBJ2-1	CSPRLAEPYNEQFF	TGCAGCCCAAGACTAGCGGAGCCCTACAATGAGCAGTTCTTC
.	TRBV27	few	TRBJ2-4	CASSLLGKNIQYF	TGTGCCAGCAGTTTGTTGGGCAAAAACATTCAGTACTTC
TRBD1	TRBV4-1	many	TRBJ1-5	CASSGGDRDQPQHF	TGCGCCAGCAGCGGGGGGGACAGAGATCAGCCCCAGCATTTT
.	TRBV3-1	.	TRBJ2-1	CASSQSLGGYNEQFF	TGTGCCAGCAGCCAAAGCCTCGGGGGTTACAATGAGCAGTTCTTC
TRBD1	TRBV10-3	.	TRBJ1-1	CAISGQGSMNTEAFF	TGTGCCATCAGTGGACAGGGTTCCATGAACACTGAAGCTTTCTTT
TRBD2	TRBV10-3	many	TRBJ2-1	CAISNTSGHNEQFF	TGTGCCATCAGTAATACTAGCGGGCACAATGAGCAGTTCTTC
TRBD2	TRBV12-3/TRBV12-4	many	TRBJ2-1	CASSLASGISYNEQFF	TGTGCCAGCAGTTTAGCCAGCGGGATCTCCTACAATGAGCAGTTCTTC
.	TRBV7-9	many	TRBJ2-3	CASSQNTDTQYF	TGCGCCAGCAGCCAGAACACAGATACGCAGTATTTT
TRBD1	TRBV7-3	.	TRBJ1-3	CASSSTGDGNTIYF	TGTGCCAGCAGCTCGACAGGGGATGGAAACACCATATATTTT
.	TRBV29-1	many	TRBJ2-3	CSVPTGGPGTQYF	TGCAGCGTACCTACCGGAGGGCCAGGTACGCAGTATTTT
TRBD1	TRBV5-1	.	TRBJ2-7	CASSLVGTDVSYEQYF	TGCGCCAGCAGCTTGGTCGGGACAGACGTCTCCTACGAGCAGTACTTC
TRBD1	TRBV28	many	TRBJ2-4	CASSPPTGGNIQYF	TGTGCCAGCAGTCCACCGACAGGGGGAAACATTCAGTACTTC
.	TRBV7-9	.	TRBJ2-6	CASSPNPTGANVLTF	TGTGCCAGCAGCCCCAACCCAACTGGGGCCAACGTCCTGACTTTC
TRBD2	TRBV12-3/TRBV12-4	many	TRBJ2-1	CASSLSGLAQSF	TGTGCCAGCAGTTTATCCGGACTAGCTCAAAGTTTC
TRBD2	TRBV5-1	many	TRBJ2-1	CASSFLAGGFNEQFF	TGCGCCAGCAGCTTTCTAGCGGGGGGCTTCAATGAGCAGTTCTTC
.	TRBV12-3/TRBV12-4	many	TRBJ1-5	CASSRENQPQHF	TGTGCCAGCAGCCGCGAGAATCAGCCCCAGCATTTT
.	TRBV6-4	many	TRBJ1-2	CASSPASGRGYTF	TGTGCCAGCAGTCCTGCTAGTGGGCGAGGCTACACCTTC
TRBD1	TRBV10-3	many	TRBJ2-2	CAIKGQANTGELFF	TGTGCCATCAAAGGACAGGCGAACACCGGGGAGCTGTTTTTT
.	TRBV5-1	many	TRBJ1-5	CASSLFPGDQPQHF	TGCGCCAGCAGCTTGTTTCCAGGGGATCAGCCCCAGCATTTT
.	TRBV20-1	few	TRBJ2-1	CSARVLVGREQFF	TGCAGTGCTAGAGTCTTGGTGGGACGCGAGCAGTTCTTC
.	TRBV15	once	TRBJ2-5	CATSQTRARGGLETQYF	TGTGCCACCAGTCAGACCCGAGCCCGTGGGGGGCTAGAGACCCAGTACTTC
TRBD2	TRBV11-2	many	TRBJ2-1	CASSYQSTSGRRGPYNEQFF	TGTGCCAGCAGCTACCAATCGACTAGCGGGAGGAGGGGACCCTACAATGAGCAGTTCTTC
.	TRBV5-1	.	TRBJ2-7	CASSLDQRQSSYEQYF	TGCGCCAGCAGCTTGGATCAGCGACAGAGCTCCTACGAGCAGTACTTC
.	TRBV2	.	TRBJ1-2	CASAEAGGSYGYTF	TGTGCCAGCGCTGAGGCGGGCGGTAGCTATGGCTACACCTTC
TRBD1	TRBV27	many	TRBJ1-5	CASSSGTGGNNQPQHF	TGTGCCAGCAGTTCCGGGACAGGGGGCAACAATCAGCCCCAGCATTTT
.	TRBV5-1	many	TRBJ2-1	CASSSSRYNEQFF	TGCGCCAGCAGCAGTTCTAGGTACAATGAGCAGTTCTTC
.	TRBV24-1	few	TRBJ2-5	CATSDFFWGVETQYF	TGTGCCACCAGTGATTTCTTTTGGGGGGTGGAGACCCAGTACTTC
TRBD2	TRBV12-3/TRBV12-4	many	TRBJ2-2	CASSLHGGRGTGELFF	TGTGCCAGCAGTCTCCACGGCGGGAGGGGCACCGGGGAGCTGTTTTTT
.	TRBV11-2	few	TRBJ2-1	CASSLSTGVYNEQFF	TGTGCCAGCAGCTTGTCGACGGGAGTCTACAATGAGCAGTTCTTC
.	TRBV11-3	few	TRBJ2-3	CASRSGEGTQYF	TGTGCCAGCAGGTCAGGCGAGGGTACGCAGTATTTT